This TCR beta chain was sequenced during a study of T cell responses to AZD1222 COVID-19 vaccine. Study summary: Combined were second doses at about 4 or about 12 weeks. Study-level results: None of the repertoires were sampled until the peak T cell response had passed.

Assay: immunoSEQ multiplex PCR; the TCRdb copy retains only in-frame clones and omits some. The sample shows around 100,000 clones, approximately 90% of them seen only once. Concerning this clone itself: No antigen is known for it.

This TCR came from an adult in good health. The sample here was peripheral blood, taken on day 0 of AZD1222 vaccination.

The chain's CDR3 is CASSDGSNQPQHF. The CDR3 bases are TGTGCCAGCAGTGATGGCAGCAATCAGCCCCAGCATTTT. The chain recombines TRBV25-1 with TRBJ1-5; D is unresolved. CDR1 is MGHDK and CDR2 is SYGVNS in the germline V gene. This CDR3 region has 13 residues. Deletions cut 3 bases from V and 1 base from J, with 4 bases between. Full variable domain (remainder filled in from reference TRBV25-1 and TRBJ1-5): EADIYQTPRYLVIGTGKKITLECSQTMGHDKMYWYQQDPGMELHLIHYSYGVNSTEKGDLSSESTVSRIRTEHFPLTLESARPSHTSQYLCASSDGSNQPQHFGDGTRLSIL.